Following are 32 T cell receptor beta chains from one sample sequenced in a study of T cell repertoires in cytomegalovirus infection (dated by TCRdb to the late 2010s). Sequencing was carried out with an Illumina HiSeq 1500. TCRdb took the public reads, trimmed them with fastp at Q25, ran MiXCR for clone calling and kept in-frame beta chains. Here each entry gathers all rows of one CDR3 protein and keeps the most common genes and DNA. The table for this sample lists around 310,000 distinct CDR3 sequences; 15% to 20% of them were counted only once. Of the sample, 9.5% to 15% falls within the top ten clones. Sequencing was performed on PBMCs. The receptors stem from a human donor in good health (CMV status not recorded). Some clones in this sample may be carry-over from other donors' samples.

As to this clonotype: Being one base from a much bigger clone, this may be a read error. V is TRBV7-9 and J is TRBJ2-3; tentatively, D is TRBD2 (5 bases). Germline V gene data show CDR1 as SEHNR and CDR2 as FQNEAQ (reference sequence). The CDR3 is 13 residues long. In nucleotides, the CDR3 is TGTGCCAGCAGCGCCCTCGGGATGGGTACGCATTATTTT. Its protein product is CASSALGMGTHYF.

In this sample, this clonotype turned up many times. The chain is built from TRBV7-2 and TRBJ2-5; D might be TRBD1 (5 bases). Germline V gene data show CDR1 as SGHTA and CDR2 as FQGNSA. V was shortened by 4 bases and J by 5 bases, with 14 bases between the two germline ends. This CDR3 comprises 14 residues. The CDR3 DNA is TGTGCCAGCAGCTCGTCCGTAGGGGTGGAGACCCAGTACTTC. This sequence encodes CASSSSVGVETQYF.

This clonotype was recorded at least ten times. J is TRBJ2-1 and V is TRBV12-3 or TRBV12-4; 10 bases match TRBD2. The CDR3 is 14 residues long. V dropped 6 bases and J dropped 4; count of bases not matched to a gene: 3. Here the CDR3 DNA reads TGTGCCAGCAGCTTACTAGCGGGGTACAATGAGCAGTTCTTC. This gives the protein CASSLLAGYNEQFF.

This clonotype was found many times. V is TRBV20-1 and J is TRBJ2-1; 11 nucleotides align to TRBD2. This CDR3 region has 17 residues. Germline lookup yields CDR1 DFQATT and CDR2 SNEGSKA (reference sequence). Trimming took 4 bases from V and 0 from J; bases not matched to a gene: 8. CDR3 in DNA: TGCAGTGCTAACCGCGTAGCGGGGGGGGACTCCTACAATGAGCAGTTCTTC. It codes for CSANRVAGGDSYNEQFF.

This clonotype came up a few times. The chain combines TRBV7-9 with TRBJ1-5, with 7 nucleotides matching TRBD1. V lost 6 bases, J lost 6 bases, and 8 bases stayed unmatched. Germline V gives CDR1 SEHNR, CDR2 FQNEAQ (reference sequence). CDR3 length equals 14 residues. The CDR3 DNA is TGTGCCAGCAGTTCCCAGGGGGGGCCTCAGCCCCAGCATTTT. Translated: CASSSQGGPQPQHF.

The gene calls are TRBV4-1 and TRBJ1-5, with D possibly TRBD1 on 5 matching bases. Germline CDR1 MGHRA, CDR2 YSYEKL. V gave up 4 bases and J gave up 4 bases, with 14 bases separating them. The CDR3 has 15 residues. The CDR3, as DNA: TGCGCCAGCAGCCTCCTTAAGGGGCTAAATCAGCCCCAGCATTTT. This translates into CASSLLKGLNQPQHF.

The chain couples TRBV3-1 to TRBJ1-5, with no clear D. V gave up 0 bases and J gave up 6 bases, with 6 bases separating them. The CDR3 consists of 13 residues. The V gene's germline CDR1 is LGHDT and CDR2 YNNKEL (reference sequence). The CDR3: CASSQDPAQPQHF. The CDR3 coding sequence is TGTGCCAGCAGCCAAGATCCGGCTCAGCCCCAGCATTTT.

The chain joins TRBV11-1 to TRBJ2-1, with D hard to call. The CDR3 contains 13 residues. V dropped 7 bases and J dropped 10 bases, with 17 bases sitting between them. Germline V gene lookup returns CDR1 SGHAT and CDR2 FQDESV (reference sequence). CDR3 amino acids: CASTGERLGEQFF. CDR3 nucleotides: TGTGCCAGCACCGGAGAAAGACTGGGGGAGCAGTTCTTC.

The chain is built from TRBV20-1 and TRBJ2-7, with TRBD2 as a possible D gene (6 bases). Per the germline V gene, CDR1 is DFQATT and CDR2 is SNEGSKA (reference sequence). CDR3 length: 14 amino acids. The V gene lost 7 bases and the J gene lost 3 bases, with 19 bases spanning the gap. This CDR3 reads CSVTRGLQDYEQYF. CDR3 coding DNA: TGCAGTGTCACGCGGGGATTACAAGACTACGAGCAGTACTTC.

V and J are TRBV7-2 and TRBJ2-3; D is ambiguous. The V end lost 4 bases, the J end lost 2 bases, and 7 bases lay between the germline ends. CDR3 length equals 13 residues. From germline, CDR1 is SGHTA and CDR2 FQGNSA. CDR3 sequence: CASSSRYTDTQYF. The CDR3 DNA reads TGTGCCAGCAGCTCAAGGTACACAGATACGCAGTATTTT.

This clonotype was recorded at least ten times. The rearrangement uses TRBV27 and TRBJ1-6; TRBD1 matches 10 bases. This CDR3 is 18 amino acids long. Germline V gene sequence: CDR1 MNHEY, CDR2 SMNVEV (reference sequence). Trimming at V came to 5 bases and at J to 7 bases, leaving 14 bases not matched to a gene. As DNA, the CDR3 is TGTGCCAGCAGTCCTGTACAGGACAGGGGGGTCGACAATTCACCCCTCCACTTT. Protein sequence: CASSPVQDRGVDNSPLHF.

V and J are TRBV4-1 and TRBJ1-2; D is unresolved. Trimming shortened V by 2 bases and J by 4 bases, and 20 bases separated the two germline ends. Looked up from germline, CDR1 is MGHRA and CDR2 is YSYEKL. There are 17 residues in the CDR3. The CDR3 DNA follows: TGCGCCAGCAGCCAAACTACAGACCCCGTTGGAGGCTATGGCTACACCTTC. This gives the protein CASSQTTDPVGGYGYTF.

V usage is TRBV5-1 and J usage is TRBJ2-6; no reliable D call. Germline values: CDR1 SGHRS, CDR2 YFSETQ. Trimming removed 5 bases from V and 1 base from J, with 7 bases in between. The CDR3 is 14 residues long. In DNA form, the CDR3 reads TGCGCCAGCAGGGTAGCATCTGGGGCCAACGTCCTGACTTTC. This codes for CASRVASGANVLTF. Together with reference TRBV5-1 and TRBJ2-6, the CDR3 gives the full variable domain: KAGVTQTPRYLIKTRGQQVTLSCSPISGHRSVSWYQQTPGQGLQFLFEYFSETQRNKGNFPGRFSGRQFSNSRSEMNVSTLELGDSALYLCASRVASGANVLTFGAGSRLTVL.

The chain has TRBV12-3 or TRBV12-4 and TRBJ1-6; a weak D match, TRBD1 (6 bases). V lost 1 base to trimming and J lost 9 bases, with 19 bases between them. The CDR3 covers 17 residues. The CDR3 reads CASSLGVGGGSSSPLHF. CDR3 in DNA: TGTGCCAGCAGTTTAGGGGTCGGGGGCGGCTCTAGTTCACCCCTCCACTTT.

This clonotype was counted many times. This chain uses TRBV12-3 or TRBV12-4 with TRBJ1-2; no clear D. This CDR3 is built from 12 residues. The germline V and J ends were trimmed by 5 bases and 2 bases, with 6 bases remaining between them. This CDR3 is CASSPRNYGYTF. The CDR3 DNA reads TGTGCCAGCAGTCCCAGGAACTATGGCTACACCTTC.

This clonotype was counted at least ten times. This chain joins TRBV7-6 and TRBJ1-3; D remains ambiguous. Trimming took off 5 bases at V and 2 bases at J, with 16 bases between the two ends. Germline values: CDR1 SGHVS, CDR2 FNYEAQ. This CDR3 is built from 16 residues. CDR3 residues: CASSDLPGRAGNTIYF. CDR3 sequence (DNA): TGTGCCAGCAGCGACCTGCCGGGCAGAGCTGGAAACACCATATATTTT.

This clonotype has just one count. J is TRBJ2-7 and V is TRBV3-1; 9 bases map to TRBD1. Germline V lookup: CDR1 LGHDT, CDR2 YNNKEL (reference sequence). The CDR3 is made up of 15 amino acids. V dropped 0 bases and J dropped 7; count of bases not matched to a gene: 7. CDR3 region: CASSQDPDRGREQYF. As DNA, the CDR3 is TGTGCCAGCAGCCAAGATCCGGACAGGGGAAGAGAGCAGTACTTC.

The V gene is TRBV15, the J gene TRBJ1-1; 8 nucleotides match TRBD1. The CDR3 has 14 residues. V was clipped by 6 bases and J by 5 bases; unmatched bases: 8. CDR1 is LNHNV and CDR2 is YYDKDF in the germline V gene (reference sequence). The CDR3 spells CATRVDRGWTEAFF. CDR3 in DNA: TGTGCCACCAGGGTTGACAGGGGCTGGACTGAAGCTTTCTTT.

This sequence joins TRBV7-2 and TRBJ2-2, with D possibly TRBD2 on 7 matching bases. Between the trimmed V and J ends, which lost 4 bases and 4 bases, there was a span of 16 bases. There are 16 residues in the CDR3. Germline CDR1 SGHTA, CDR2 FQGNSA. In nucleotides, the CDR3 is TGTGCCAGCAGCTCTCTCGGGGGGCTGGGCACCGGGGAGCTGTTTTTT. Protein: CASSSLGGLGTGELFF.

The V call is TRBV20-1, the J call TRBJ1-2; TRBD1 is a possible D gene (5 bases). The V end was cut by 7 bases, the J end by 2 bases, with 11 bases between. Germline lookup yields CDR1 DFQATT and CDR2 SNEGSKA (reference sequence). The CDR3 is 12 residues long. The CDR3 reads CSVGTENYGYTF. Written as DNA, the CDR3 is TGCAGTGTAGGGACGGAAAACTATGGCTACACCTTC.

The table lists this clonotype with a few counts. The rearrangement uses TRBV6-1 and TRBJ2-1, with 14 nucleotides matching TRBD2. After removal of 6 bases from V and 4 bases from J, the junction contained 8 bases not matched to a gene. Germline V gene lookup returns CDR1 MNHNS and CDR2 SASEGT. The CDR3 runs 17 residues. CDR3: CASSTGTSGGRYNEQFF. CDR3 sequence (DNA): TGTGCCAGCAGCACCGGGACTAGCGGGGGCCGGTACAATGAGCAGTTCTTC.

This clonotype occurred a few times. This sequence joins TRBV7-2 and TRBJ1-5, with D uncertain. The CDR3 runs 14 residues. V lost 1 base to trimming and J lost 4 bases, with 8 bases between them. CDR1 is SGHTA, CDR2 FQGNSA, per germline. The CDR3 DNA is TGTGCCAGCAGCTTAGAGATCGGGAATCAGCCCCAGCATTTT. Its protein is CASSLEIGNQPQHF.

This clonotype was seen at least ten times. The V and J genes are TRBV10-3 and TRBJ2-7; 8 bases map to TRBD1. CDR3 length: 14 residues. Germline CDR1 and CDR2: ENHRY and SYGVKD. V lost 2 bases and J lost 6; bases outside the gene matches: 6. The CDR3 region has the DNA TGTGCCATCAGTGAGGGACAGGGCCGCATCGAGCAGTACTTC. It is translated as CAISEGQGRIEQYF.

This clonotype was detected only a few times. The chain combines TRBV19 with TRBJ2-7; the D gene is possibly TRBD1 (5 bases). Germline CDR1 and CDR2: LNHDA and SQIVND (reference sequence). The CDR3 spans 14 residues. V shed 1 base and J shed 2 bases, with 9 bases lying between them. The CDR3 bases are TGTGCCAGTAGTATAGGACAGCCGACCTACGAGCAGTACTTC. As protein: CASSIGQPTYEQYF. The full variable domain, completed using reference TRBV19 and TRBJ2-7, is DGGITQSPKYLFRKEGQNVTLSCEQNLNHDAMYWYRQDPGQGLRLIYYSQIVNDFQKGDIAEGYSVSREKKESFPLTVTSAQKNPTAFYLCASSIGQPTYEQYFGPGTRLTVT.

This clonotype was recorded at least ten times. This CDR3 is CASSYSRTGWAGNTIYF. Here the CDR3 DNA reads TGTGCCAGCAGTTACTCCAGGACAGGTTGGGCTGGAAACACCATATATTTT. The V call is TRBV6-5, the J call TRBJ1-3, with TRBD1 identical over 7 bases. The CDR3 is 17 amino acids. V was clipped by 0 bases and J by 2 bases; unmatched bases: 7. Germline V CDR1 and CDR2: MNHEY, SVGAGI.

J is TRBJ2-1 and V is TRBV19, with 15 bases fitting TRBD2. The V gene end was trimmed by 4 bases and the J gene end by 8 bases; junction bases not matched to a gene: 15. CDR1 LNHDA and CDR2 SQIVND come from the germline V gene (reference sequence). The CDR3 has 19 amino acids. CDR3 sequence: CASSSSGTSGGRVSYEQFF. CDR3 coding DNA: TGTGCCAGTAGTAGTTCCGGGACTAGCGGGGGGAGGGTAAGCTATGAGCAGTTCTTC.

The sample holds many counts of this clonotype. The rearrangement uses TRBV12-3 or TRBV12-4 and TRBJ1-1; TRBD1 might be the D (6 bases). The CDR3 sequence is 16 residues long. V lost 6 bases and J lost 0, with 17 bases in between. In DNA form, the CDR3 reads TGTGCCAGCAGACTTACAGGGCAAGACTTGAACACTGAAGCTTTCTTT. It encodes CASRLTGQDLNTEAFF.

The chain employs TRBV27 and TRBJ2-5; TRBD2 is a possible D gene (6 bases). The CDR3 consists of 17 residues. Trimming shortened V by 2 bases and J by 2 bases, and 18 bases separated the two germline ends. CDR1 and CDR2 from the germline V gene are MNHEY and SMNVEV (reference sequence). The CDR3 reads CASSLIGGALVQETQYF. The CDR3 DNA sequence: TGTGCCAGCAGTTTAATCGGCGGGGCCCTAGTACAAGAGACCCAGTACTTC.

This clonotype was detected only once. The chain carries TRBV28 and TRBJ1-1; D is undetermined. The CDR3 runs to 12 residues. V was clipped by 10 bases and J by 4 bases, with 13 bases between them. Germline V gene data show CDR1 as MDHEN and CDR2 as SYDVKM. DNA of the CDR3: TGTGCCACCGATACGGGTTTCACTGAAGCTTTCTTT. It specifies CATDTGFTEAFF.

This chain connects TRBV7-9 to TRBJ2-5; weak D call: TRBD2 (5 bases). Trimming took off 0 bases at V and 3 bases at J, with 8 bases between the two ends. The germline gives CDR1 SEHNR, CDR2 FQNEAQ (reference sequence). This CDR3 has 14 residues. The CDR3 bases are TGTGCCAGCAGCTTAGCGTCGAGGGAAGAGACCCAGTACTTC. Translation: CASSLASREETQYF.

This clonotype was recorded many times. The chain is built from TRBV6-1 and TRBJ1-1, with a weak D call TRBD1 (5 bases). The V gene's germline CDR1 is MNHNS and CDR2 SASEGT. Trimming shortened V by 10 bases and J by 2 bases, and 8 bases separated the two germline ends. The CDR3 loop spans 11 amino acids. This CDR3 is CATQGNTEAFF. In DNA form, the CDR3 reads TGTGCCACCCAGGGAAACACTGAAGCTTTCTTT.

V and J are TRBV28 and TRBJ2-4; 8 nucleotides line up with TRBD2. CDR1 and CDR2 (germline): MDHEN, SYDVKM. The CDR3 contains 15 residues. With V trimmed by 5 bases and J by 4 bases, 7 bases remained unmatched. CDR3 residues: CASSQPGLGKNIQYF. The CDR3 DNA reads TGTGCCAGCAGTCAACCGGGACTAGGGAAAAACATTCAGTACTTC.